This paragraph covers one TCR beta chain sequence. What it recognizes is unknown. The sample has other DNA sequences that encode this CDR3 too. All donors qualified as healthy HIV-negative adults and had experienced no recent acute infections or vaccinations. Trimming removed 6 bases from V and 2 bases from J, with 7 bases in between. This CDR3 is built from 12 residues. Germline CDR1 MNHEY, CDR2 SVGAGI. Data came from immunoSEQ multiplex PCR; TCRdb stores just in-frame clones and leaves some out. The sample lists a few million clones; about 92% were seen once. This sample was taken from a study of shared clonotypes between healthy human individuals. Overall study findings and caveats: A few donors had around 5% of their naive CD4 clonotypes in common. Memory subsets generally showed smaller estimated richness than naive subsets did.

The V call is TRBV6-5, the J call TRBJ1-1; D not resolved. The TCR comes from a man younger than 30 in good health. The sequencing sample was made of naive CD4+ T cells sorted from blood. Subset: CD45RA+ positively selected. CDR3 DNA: TGTGCCAGCAGAAGAGGAAACACTGAAGCTTTCTTT. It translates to CASRRGNTEAFF.